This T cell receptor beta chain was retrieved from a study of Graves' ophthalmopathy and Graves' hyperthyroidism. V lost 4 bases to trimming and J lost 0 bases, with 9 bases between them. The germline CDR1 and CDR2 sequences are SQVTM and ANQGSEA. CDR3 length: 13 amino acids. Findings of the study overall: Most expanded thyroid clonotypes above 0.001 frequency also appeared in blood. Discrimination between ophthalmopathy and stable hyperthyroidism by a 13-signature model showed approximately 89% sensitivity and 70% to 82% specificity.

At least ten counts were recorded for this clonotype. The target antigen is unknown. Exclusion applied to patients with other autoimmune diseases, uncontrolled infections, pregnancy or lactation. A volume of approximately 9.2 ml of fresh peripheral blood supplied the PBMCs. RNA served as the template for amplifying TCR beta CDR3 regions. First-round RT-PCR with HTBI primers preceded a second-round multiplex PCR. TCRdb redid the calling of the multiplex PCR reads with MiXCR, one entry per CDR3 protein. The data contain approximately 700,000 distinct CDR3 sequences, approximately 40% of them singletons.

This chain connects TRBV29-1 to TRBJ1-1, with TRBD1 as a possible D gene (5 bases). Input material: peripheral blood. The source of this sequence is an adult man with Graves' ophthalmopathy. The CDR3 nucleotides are TGCAGCGTTGTACACAGGATGAACACTGAAGCTTTCTTT. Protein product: CSVVHRMNTEAFF.